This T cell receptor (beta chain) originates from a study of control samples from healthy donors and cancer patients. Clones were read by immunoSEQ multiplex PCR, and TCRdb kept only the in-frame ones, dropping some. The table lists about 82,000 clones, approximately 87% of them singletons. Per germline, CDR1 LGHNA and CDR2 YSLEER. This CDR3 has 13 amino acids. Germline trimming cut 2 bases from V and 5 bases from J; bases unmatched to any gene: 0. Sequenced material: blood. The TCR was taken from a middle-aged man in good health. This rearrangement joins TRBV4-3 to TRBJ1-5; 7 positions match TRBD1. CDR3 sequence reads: CASSQQGDQPQHF. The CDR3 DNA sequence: TGCGCCAGCAGCCAACAGGGGGATCAGCCCCAGCATTTT.